This T cell receptor beta chain is from a study of shared clonotypes between healthy human individuals. Germline assignment: CDR1 GTSNPN and CDR2 SVGIG (reference sequence). The CDR3 runs 14 residues. Between the trimmed V and J ends, which lost 2 bases and 1 base, there was a span of 6 bases. All the donors were Caucasian adults who lived in Nashville, Tennessee. Partitioning of CD4+ cells yielded a CD45RA+ naive subset and a CD45RA-negative memory subset. The table came from immunoSEQ multiplex PCR; TCRdb's copy has only in-frame clones and leaves some out. The top ten hold roughly 0.34% of the sample, which has 2 million to 2.5 million clones, approximately 90% seen once.

Sequencing was performed on naive CD4+ T cells from PBMCs. Subset here: CD45RA+ positively selected. The V and J genes are TRBV30 and TRBJ2-6; D not certain. The receptor's source is a young man in good health. Some clones in this sample may be carry-over from other donors' samples. In DNA, the CDR3 is TGTGCCTGGAGTAAGGGATCTGGGGCCAACGTCCTGACTTTC. It specifies CAWSKGSGANVLTF.